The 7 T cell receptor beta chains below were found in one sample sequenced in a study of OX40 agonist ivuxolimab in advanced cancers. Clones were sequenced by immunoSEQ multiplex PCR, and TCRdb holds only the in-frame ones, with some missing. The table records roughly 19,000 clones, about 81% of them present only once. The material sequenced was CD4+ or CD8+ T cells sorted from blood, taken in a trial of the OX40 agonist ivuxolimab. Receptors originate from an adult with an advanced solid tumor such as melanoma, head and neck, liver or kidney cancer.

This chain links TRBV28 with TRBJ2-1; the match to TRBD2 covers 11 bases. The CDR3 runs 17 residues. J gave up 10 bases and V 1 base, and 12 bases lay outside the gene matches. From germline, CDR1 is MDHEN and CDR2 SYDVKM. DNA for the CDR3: TGTGCCAGCAGTTTATTTCGGCTAGCGGGAGGTGTGCGCGAGCAGTTCTTC. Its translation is CASSLFRLAGGVREQFF. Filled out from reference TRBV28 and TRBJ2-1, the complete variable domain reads DVKVTQSSRYLVKRTGEKVFLECVQDMDHENMFWYRQDPGLGLRLIYFSYDVKMKEKGDIPEGYSVSREKKERFSLILESASTNQTSMYLCASSLFRLAGGVREQFFGPGTRLTVL.

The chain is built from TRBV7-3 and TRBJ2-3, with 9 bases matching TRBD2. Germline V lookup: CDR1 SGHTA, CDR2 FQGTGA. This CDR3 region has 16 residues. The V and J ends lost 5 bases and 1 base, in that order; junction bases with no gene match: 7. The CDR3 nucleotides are TGTGCCAGCAGCACAATACTAGCGGGCCGCACAGATACGCAGTATTTT. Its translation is CASSTILAGRTDTQYF.

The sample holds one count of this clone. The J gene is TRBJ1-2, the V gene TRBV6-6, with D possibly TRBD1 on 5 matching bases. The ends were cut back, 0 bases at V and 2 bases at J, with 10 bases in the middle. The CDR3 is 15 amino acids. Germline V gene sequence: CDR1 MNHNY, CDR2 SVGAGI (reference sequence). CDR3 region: CASSYSSGWNYGYTF. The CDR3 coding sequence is TGTGCCAGCAGTTACTCGTCAGGGTGGAACTATGGCTACACCTTC.

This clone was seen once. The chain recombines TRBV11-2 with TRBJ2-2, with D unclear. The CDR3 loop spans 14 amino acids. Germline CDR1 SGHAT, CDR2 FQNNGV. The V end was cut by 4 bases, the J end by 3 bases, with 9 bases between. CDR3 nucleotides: TGTGCCAGCAGCTCGGACGGATACACCGGGGAGCTGTTTTTT. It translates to CASSSDGYTGELFF.

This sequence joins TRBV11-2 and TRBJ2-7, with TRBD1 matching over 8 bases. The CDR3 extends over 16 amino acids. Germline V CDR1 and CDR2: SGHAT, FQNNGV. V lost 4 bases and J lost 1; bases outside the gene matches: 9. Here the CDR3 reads CASSSPLGQESYEQYF. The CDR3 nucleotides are TGTGCCAGCAGCTCCCCTTTGGGACAGGAATCCTACGAGCAGTACTTC.

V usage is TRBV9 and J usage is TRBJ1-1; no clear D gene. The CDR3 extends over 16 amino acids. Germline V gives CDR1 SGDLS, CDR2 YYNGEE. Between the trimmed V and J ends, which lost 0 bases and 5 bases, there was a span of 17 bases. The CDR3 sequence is CASSVGTEWRGTEAFF. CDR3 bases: TGTGCCAGCAGCGTAGGAACGGAATGGCGTGGGACTGAAGCTTTCTTT.

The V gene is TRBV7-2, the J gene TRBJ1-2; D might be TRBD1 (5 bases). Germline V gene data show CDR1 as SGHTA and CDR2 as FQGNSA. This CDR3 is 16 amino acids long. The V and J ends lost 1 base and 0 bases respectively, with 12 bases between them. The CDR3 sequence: CASSLVWGVANYGYTF. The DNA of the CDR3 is TGTGCCAGCAGCTTAGTATGGGGGGTAGCTAACTATGGCTACACCTTC.